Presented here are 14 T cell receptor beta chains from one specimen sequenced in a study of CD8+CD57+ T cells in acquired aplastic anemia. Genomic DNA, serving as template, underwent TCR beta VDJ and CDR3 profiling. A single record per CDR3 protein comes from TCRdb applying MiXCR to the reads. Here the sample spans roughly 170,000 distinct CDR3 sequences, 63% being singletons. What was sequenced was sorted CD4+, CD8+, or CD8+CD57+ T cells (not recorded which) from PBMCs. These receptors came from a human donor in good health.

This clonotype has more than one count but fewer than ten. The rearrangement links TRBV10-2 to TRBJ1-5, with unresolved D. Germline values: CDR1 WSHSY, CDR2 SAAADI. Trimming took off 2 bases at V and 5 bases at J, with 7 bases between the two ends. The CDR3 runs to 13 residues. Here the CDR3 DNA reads TGCGCCAGCAGTGAGGGGCAGTATCAGCCCCAGCATTTT. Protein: CASSEGQYQPQHF.

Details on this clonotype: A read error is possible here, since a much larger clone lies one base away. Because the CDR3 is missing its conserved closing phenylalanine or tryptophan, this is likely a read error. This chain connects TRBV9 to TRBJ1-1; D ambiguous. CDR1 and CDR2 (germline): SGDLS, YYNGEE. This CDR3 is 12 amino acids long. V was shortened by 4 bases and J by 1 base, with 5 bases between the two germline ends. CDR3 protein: CASSPTNTEAFS. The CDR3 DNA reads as TGTGCCAGCAGCCCGACGAACACTGAAGCTTTCTCT.

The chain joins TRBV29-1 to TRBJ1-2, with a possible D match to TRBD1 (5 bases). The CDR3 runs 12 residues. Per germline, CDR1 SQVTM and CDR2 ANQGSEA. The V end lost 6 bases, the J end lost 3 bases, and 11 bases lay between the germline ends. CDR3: CSVSGQDYGYTF. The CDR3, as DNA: TGCAGCGTCTCGGGGCAGGACTATGGCTACACCTTC.

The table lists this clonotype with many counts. CDR3: CASSVTGVSGNTIYF. In nucleotides, the CDR3 is TGTGCCAGCAGCGTCACAGGGGTTTCTGGAAACACCATATATTTT. The chain is built from TRBV9 and TRBJ1-3; 7 positions match TRBD1. Germline V gene data show CDR1 as SGDLS and CDR2 as YYNGEE. CDR3 length: 15 residues. V was pared by 2 bases and J by 1 base, with 3 bases of the junction left unmatched. The entire variable domain, with the rest obtained from reference TRBV9 and TRBJ1-3, is as follows: DSGVTQTPKHLITATGQRVTLRCSPRSGDLSVYWYQQSLDQGLQFLIQYYNGEERAKGNILERFSAQQFPDLHSELNLSSLELGDSALYFCASSVTGVSGNTIYFGEGSWLTVV.

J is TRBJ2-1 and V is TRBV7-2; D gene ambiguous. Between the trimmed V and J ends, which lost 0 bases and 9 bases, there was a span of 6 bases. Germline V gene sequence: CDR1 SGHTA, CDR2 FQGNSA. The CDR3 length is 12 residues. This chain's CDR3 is CASSLAGREQFF. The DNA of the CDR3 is TGTGCCAGCAGCTTAGCCGGGCGTGAGCAGTTCTTC.

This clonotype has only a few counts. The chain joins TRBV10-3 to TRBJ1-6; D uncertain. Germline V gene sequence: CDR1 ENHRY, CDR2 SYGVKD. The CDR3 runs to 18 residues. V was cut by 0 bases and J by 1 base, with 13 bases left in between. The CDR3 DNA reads TGTGCCATCAGTGAGTCACTCTCTAGGGTGTCCTATAATTCACCCCTCCACTTT. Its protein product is CAISESLSRVSYNSPLHF.

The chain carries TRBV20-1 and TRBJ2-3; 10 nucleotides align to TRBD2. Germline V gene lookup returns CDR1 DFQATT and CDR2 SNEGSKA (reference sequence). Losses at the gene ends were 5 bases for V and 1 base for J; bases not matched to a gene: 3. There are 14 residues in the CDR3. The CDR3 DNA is TGCAGTGCTGGGACTAGCGCGCGCACAGATACGCAGTATTTT. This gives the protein CSAGTSARTDTQYF.

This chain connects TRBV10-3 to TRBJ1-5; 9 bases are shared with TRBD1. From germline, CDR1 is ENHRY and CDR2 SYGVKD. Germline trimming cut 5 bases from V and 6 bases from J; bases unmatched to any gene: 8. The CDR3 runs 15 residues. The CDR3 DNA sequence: TGTGCCATCAGTCAGGGACAGGGCGGGGCTCAGCCCCAGCATTTT. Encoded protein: CAISQGQGGAQPQHF.

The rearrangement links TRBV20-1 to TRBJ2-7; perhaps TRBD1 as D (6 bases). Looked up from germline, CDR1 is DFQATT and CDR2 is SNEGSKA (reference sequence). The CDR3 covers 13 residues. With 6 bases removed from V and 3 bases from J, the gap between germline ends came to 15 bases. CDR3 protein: CSAKGRGDYEQYV. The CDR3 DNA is TGCAGTGCCAAGGGCAGGGGTGACTACGAGCAGTACGTC.

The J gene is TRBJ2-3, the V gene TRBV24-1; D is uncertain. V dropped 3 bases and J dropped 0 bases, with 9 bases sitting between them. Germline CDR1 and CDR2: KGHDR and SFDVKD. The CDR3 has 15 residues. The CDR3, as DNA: TGTGCCACCAGTGATGCGGAGACTAGCACAGATACGCAGTATTTT. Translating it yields CATSDAETSTDTQYF.

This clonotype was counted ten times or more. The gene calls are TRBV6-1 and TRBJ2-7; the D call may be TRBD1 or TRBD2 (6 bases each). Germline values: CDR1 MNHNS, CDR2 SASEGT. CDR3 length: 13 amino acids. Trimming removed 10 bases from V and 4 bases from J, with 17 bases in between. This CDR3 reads CATRRTAGYEQYF. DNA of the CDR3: TGTGCCACCAGAAGGACAGCGGGTTACGAGCAGTACTTC.

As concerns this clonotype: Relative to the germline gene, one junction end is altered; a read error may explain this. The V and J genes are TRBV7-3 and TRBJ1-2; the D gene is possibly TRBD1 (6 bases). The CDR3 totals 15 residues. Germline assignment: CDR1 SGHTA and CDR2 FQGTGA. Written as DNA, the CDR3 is TGCGCCAGCTCCCCGGGGGGCCCTCCTAACTATGGCTACACCTTC. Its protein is CASSPGGPPNYGYTF.

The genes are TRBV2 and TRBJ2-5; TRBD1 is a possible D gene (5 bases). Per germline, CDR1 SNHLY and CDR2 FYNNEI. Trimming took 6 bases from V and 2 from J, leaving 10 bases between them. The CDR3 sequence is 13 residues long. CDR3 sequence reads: CASSETEQETQYF. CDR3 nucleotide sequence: TGTGCCAGCAGCGAGACAGAACAAGAGACCCAGTACTTC.

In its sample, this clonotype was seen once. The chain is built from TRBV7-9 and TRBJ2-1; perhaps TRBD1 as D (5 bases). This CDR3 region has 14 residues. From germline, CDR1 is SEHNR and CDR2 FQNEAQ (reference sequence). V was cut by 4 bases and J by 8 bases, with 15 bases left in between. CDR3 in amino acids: CASSYQIGAHEQFF. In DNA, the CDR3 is TGTGCCAGCAGCTACCAAATAGGGGCTCATGAGCAGTTCTTC.